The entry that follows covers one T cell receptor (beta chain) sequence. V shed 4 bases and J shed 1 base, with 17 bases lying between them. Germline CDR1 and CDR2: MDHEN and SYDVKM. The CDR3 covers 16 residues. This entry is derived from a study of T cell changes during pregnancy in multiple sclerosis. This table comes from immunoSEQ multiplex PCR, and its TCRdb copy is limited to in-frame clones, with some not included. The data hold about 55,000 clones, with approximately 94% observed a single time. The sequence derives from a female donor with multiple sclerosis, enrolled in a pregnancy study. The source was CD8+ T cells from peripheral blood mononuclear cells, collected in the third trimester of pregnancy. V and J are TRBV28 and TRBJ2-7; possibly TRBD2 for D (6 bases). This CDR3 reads CASSSPRDSLSYEQYF. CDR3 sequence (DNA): TGTGCCAGCAGTTCCCCACGGGACTCTCTTTCCTACGAGCAGTACTTC.